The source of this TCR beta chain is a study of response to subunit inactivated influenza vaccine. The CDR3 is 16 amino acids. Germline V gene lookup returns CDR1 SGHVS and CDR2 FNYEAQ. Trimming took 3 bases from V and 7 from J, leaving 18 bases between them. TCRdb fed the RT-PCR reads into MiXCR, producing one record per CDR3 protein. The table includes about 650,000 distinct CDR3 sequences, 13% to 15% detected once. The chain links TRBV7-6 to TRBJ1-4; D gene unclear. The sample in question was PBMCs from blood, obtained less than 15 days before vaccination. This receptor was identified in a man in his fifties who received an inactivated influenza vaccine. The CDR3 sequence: CASSLEAPPTGEKLFF. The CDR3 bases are TGTGCCAGCAGCTTGGAGGCTCCCCCAACGGGTGAAAAACTGTTTTTT.